One T cell receptor beta chain is described in this entry. Its antigen remains undetermined. Base qualities are not at hand, and no much larger clone is one base apart. These data are taken from a study of blood T cell repertoires in COVID-19 (dated by TCRdb to 2019 to 2021). In the study overall: Samples from collaborators originated in the United States, Italy and Spain and spanned both the acute and convalescent phases of COVID-19. The prospective study material was composed of cDNA or gDNA derived from T cells, B-cell-depleted T cells, or PBMCs. The dataset comprised deeply sampled blood TCRbeta repertoires from subjects exposed to, actively infected with, or recovered from COVID-19. A freely available public database, intended as a resource for researchers studying the immune response to SARS-CoV-2, is where the repertoires were released. Samples were obtained from the ongoing ImmuneRACE study (first 160 participants) and from about 1,300 subjects provided by 6 global collaborators. The sample metadata nearly always contained a de-identified subject ID, COVID-19 status, age in years and sex. Where available, HLA class I and class II types were obtained from metadata supplied by the sample provider rather than from assay-based typing.

Whole blood was collected in K2EDTA tubes by collaborating institutions according to the institutions' own protocols. For TCRbeta analysis, collaborator samples were shipped as frozen whole blood, as isolated PBMCs, or as DNA extracted from either sample type. Germline trimming: 6 bases from V, 5 bases from J; junction bases outside gene matches: 5. The CDR3 starts with the cysteine, ends with the phenylalanine, and has 15 residues. The only DNA kept is the CDR3, 45 bases in frame from the first base. The germline V gene supplies CDR1 MNHNS and CDR2 SASEGT. TCRbeta CDR3 regions were amplified from genomic DNA using the immunoSEQ Assay, a bias-controlled multiplex PCR. The paper's data handling went like this. Nucleated cell counts per sample were estimated from amplification of reference gene primers within the assay. To quantify the absolute abundance of each unique TCRbeta CDR3 rearrangement, sequence reads were collapsed and filtered. For each sample, productive Simpson clonality was calculated as the square root of Simpson's diversity index over productive rearrangements. This is the immuneACCESS table as TCRdb keeps it, with only in-frame sequences that have V and J called. A part of the clones is gone; compared with another copy, unresolved V genes explain less than half, and the rest is unexplained. The D gene and trimming were derived from the DNA, and the V and J assignments and clone size from that table. This sample is represented by more than 95,000 clones; 82% of them were singletons. The ten largest make up 18% of the sample.

Study-level results and caveats: The quantity of clinical and demographic metadata differed by source and by participant and was supplied without curation.

This sequence was found in an elderly man with acute or convalescent COVID-19. The material sequenced was peripheral blood. The V gene is TRBV6-1 and the J gene is TRBJ2-2; 11 nucleotides in the junction match TRBD2. The CDR3 is CASRQTSGTTGELFF. The sequenced DNA: TGTGCCAGCAGGCAGACTAGCGGGACGACCGGGGAGCTGTTTTTT.